This entry features one T cell receptor beta chain sequence. Some clones are missing from TCRdb's copy, which holds only in-frame ones; the method was immunoSEQ multiplex PCR. The table lists around 220,000 clones, 90% of them singletons, with roughly 15% in the top ten. From germline, CDR1 is KGHSH and CDR2 LQKENI. The CDR3 is made up of 16 amino acids. Between the trimmed V and J ends, which lost 3 bases and 4 bases, there was a span of 16 bases. The data originate from a study of blood T cell repertoires in COVID-19. Study background: COVID-19 samples from acute and convalescent phases originated in the United States, Italy and Spain. Nucleic acid was either cDNA or gDNA, and it came from T cells, B-cell-depleted T cells, or PBMCs.

What was sequenced was PBMCs or T cells enriched from blood (not recorded which). This receptor was obtained from a man aged 25-40 years who had been exposed to COVID-19. The V call is TRBV18, the J call TRBJ1-5, with D hard to call. The CDR3: CASSPSTVRENQPQHF. CDR3 nucleotide sequence: TGTGCCAGCTCACCTAGCACCGTGCGGGAGAATCAGCCCCAGCATTTT.